This TCR beta chain derives from a study of T-cell reconstitution after alpha-beta-depleted transplantation in children (dated by TCRdb to about 2016). Regarding the complete study: The study quantitatively tracked T-cell immune reconstitution after TCRalphabeta/CD19-depleted allogeneic hematopoietic cell transplantation in children using TCR repertoire profiling. Study-wide findings and limitations: Apparently early alphabetaT-cell count recovery about two months after transplant reportedly relied on only several hundred rapidly expanded clones derived from non-depleted graft cells. The high TCRbeta diversity at day 60 in some patients was ascribed to recipient T cells and intrathymic progenitors that had survived conditioning. Hyperexpanded clone frequencies declined over subsequent months; after one year, T-cell counts and TCRbeta diversity were mostly attributed to newly produced T cells.

This clonotype was seen a few times. Its cognate antigen has yet to be identified. Base quality data are lacking; no much larger clone is found one base away. The treatment or condition label of this sample denotes: allogeneic hematopoietic cell transplantation with graft depleted of TCRalphabeta T cells and CD19 B cells. Transplant recipients were children who received TCRalphabeta/CD19-depleted allogeneic hematopoietic cell grafts. To prepare the library, PCR was applied. The sample was run on an Illumina HiSeq 2500. To normalize quantification of the TCRbeta repertoire, the TCR libraries were built with molecular barcoding that relied on unique molecular identifiers. TCRdb reworked the public reads: Q25 trimming with fastp, MiXCR clone assembly, productive beta chains retained. Entries that share a CDR3 protein sequence are merged under the most common genes and DNA. This sample gives some 450,000 distinct CDR3 sequences in total; over 40% of them show up just once. The ten top clones hold approximately 25% of the sample.

The input for sequencing was PBMCs, taken before TCRalphabeta/CD19-depleted stem cell transplant. The TCR sequence derives from a girl aged 2 to 10 with aplastic anemia, due to receive a stem cell transplant.

The DNA sequence is as follows: TGCGCCAGCAGCTCCGGGACTAGCGGGAGATCCGGGGAGCTGTTTTTT. Its translation reads: CASSSGTSGRSGELFF. The V and J segments used are TRBV5-1 and TRBJ2-2; 14 nucleotides in the junction match TRBD2. As encoded in the germline V gene, CDR1 is SGHRS while CDR2 is YFSETQ. From the cysteine up to the phenylalanine, the CDR3 has a length of 16 residues. CDR3 DNA only is kept here, 48 bases in frame from base 1. V is cut back by 3 bases and J by 6 bases, with 4 bases in the junction unmatched.